The 9 T cell receptor beta chains below all came from one sample that was sequenced in a study of blood T cells in healthy people across ages. Then a second PCR, running about 6 to 11 cycles, was carried out with a sample-barcoded 5' primer and a J-beta primer mix. Each CDR3 protein is one row after TCRdb ran MiXCR on the 5' RACE reads. The sample yields approximately 580,000 distinct CDR3 sequences, 24% seen once. The same data also contributed to another study, on T cells of mothers and their children.

The sequenced material came from blood. The receptors were sampled from a boy aged 10-17 years in good health.

The chain combines TRBV4-3 with TRBJ2-7; weak D call: TRBD2 (6 bases). Trimming took off 0 bases at V and 6 bases at J, with 9 bases between the two ends. The CDR3 has 13 residues. Germline V CDR1 and CDR2: LGHNA, YSLEER. The DNA of the CDR3 is TGCGCCAGCAGCCAAGATGGGCGGGGCGAGCAGTACTTC. It is translated as CASSQDGRGEQYF.

This clonotype was seen a handful of times. The chain couples TRBV18 to TRBJ2-5; D ambiguous. Trimming took off 3 bases at V and 2 bases at J, with 10 bases between the two ends. Germline V gene sequence: CDR1 KGHSH, CDR2 LQKENI. The CDR3 runs to 14 residues. The CDR3 bases are TGTGCCAGCTCACCCCAATCGGTGCAAGAGACCCAGTACTTC. Protein product: CASSPQSVQETQYF.

This clonotype has just a few counts. The V and J genes are TRBV20-1 and TRBJ2-2; 7 bases line up with TRBD1. Losses at the gene ends were 6 bases for V and 7 bases for J; bases not matched to a gene: 5. This CDR3 is 12 amino acids long. Germline-derived CDR1 and CDR2 are DFQATT and SNEGSKA (reference sequence). The CDR3 nucleotides read TGCAGTGCATTACAGGGGTTCGGGGAGCTGTTTTTT. It yields the protein CSALQGFGELFF.

This clonotype was seen more than once but under ten times. The CDR3 reads CASLSRGGRGTEAFF. CDR3 in DNA: TGTGCCAGCCTTAGTCGGGGAGGGCGGGGTACTGAAGCTTTCTTT. This chain links TRBV12-3 or TRBV12-4 with TRBJ1-1; D call uncertain. The CDR3 length is 15 residues. The ends were cut back, 8 bases at V and 5 bases at J, with 21 bases in the middle.

This clonotype was seen a handful of times. The chain couples TRBV29-1 to TRBJ1-2; D call uncertain. Germline loops: CDR1 SQVTM, CDR2 ANQGSEA. The CDR3 has 15 residues. V was pared by 6 bases and J by 4 bases, with 21 bases between. The CDR3 DNA follows: TGCAGCGTCCCCGGACGGTACCTAACTTTCTATGGCTACACCTTC. Translating it yields CSVPGRYLTFYGYTF.

This clonotype was seen only a few times. V and J are TRBV7-2 and TRBJ1-1; the D gene is possibly TRBD1 (5 bases). The length of the CDR3 is 14 residues. V was pared by 6 bases and J by 0 bases, with 11 bases between. From germline, CDR1 is SGHTA and CDR2 FQGNSA. The CDR3: CASSFRQMNTEAFF. The CDR3 nucleotides are TGTGCCAGCAGTTTTAGACAGATGAACACTGAAGCTTTCTTT. Variable domain in full (rest from reference TRBV7-2 and TRBJ1-1): GAGVSQSPSNKVTEKGKDVELRCDPISGHTALYWYRQSLGQGLEFLIYFQGNSAPDKSGLPSDRFSAERTGGSVSTLTIQRTQQEDSAVYLCASSFRQMNTEAFFGQGTRLTVV.

This sequence joins TRBV11-2 and TRBJ2-7, with a tentative D call TRBD1 (5 bases). Germline loops: CDR1 SGHAT, CDR2 FQNNGV. The CDR3 runs 16 residues. V was pared by 6 bases and J by 0 bases, with 18 bases between. In DNA, the CDR3 is TGTGCCAGCAGTCCAGATCCCGCAGGGAACTCCTACGAGCAGTACTTC. It encodes CASSPDPAGNSYEQYF.

This chain uses TRBV4-3 with TRBJ2-5, with D possibly being TRBD1 or TRBD2 (5 bases each). The J call is uncertain, as TRBJ2-7 better fits the DNA end. Germline V CDR1 and CDR2: LGHNA, YSLEER. CDR3 length equals 15 residues. The CDR3 spells CASSRVKGPPYEQYF. DNA for the CDR3: TGCGCCAGCAGCCGAGTGAAGGGACCACCATACGAGCAGTACTTC.

This chain connects TRBV27 to TRBJ1-4; possible D gene TRBD1, 5 bases. The CDR3 spans 18 residues. Looked up from germline, CDR1 is MNHEY and CDR2 is SMNVEV (reference sequence). V gave up 2 bases and J gave up 8 bases, with 24 bases separating them. The CDR3 reads CASSLGAPRRRFDEKLFF. The CDR3 bases are TGTGCCAGCAGTTTAGGGGCCCCGCGACGGCGTTTTGACGAAAAACTGTTTTTT.